Below are 30 T cell receptor beta chains sequenced from a single sample in a study of control samples from healthy donors and cancer patients. Clones were sequenced by immunoSEQ multiplex PCR, and TCRdb holds only the in-frame ones, with some missing. The top ten hold roughly 1.6% of the sample, which has some 200,000 clones, about nine tenths seen once. Sample: blood. The receptors were gathered from a woman aged 25 to 39 in good health.

The V call is TRBV6-5, the J call TRBJ2-7; D not certain. The V end lost 6 bases, the J end lost 2 bases, and 8 bases lay between the germline ends. Germline V gives CDR1 MNHEY, CDR2 SVGAGI. This CDR3 has 12 residues. In DNA form, the CDR3 reads TGTGCCAGCAGGCAGGTCGCCTACGAGCAGTACTTC. Translating it yields CASRQVAYEQYF.

The chain employs TRBV6-5 and TRBJ1-1, with 9 bases lining up with TRBD1. Germline trimming cut 6 bases from V and 5 bases from J; bases unmatched to any gene: 4. CDR3 length: 13 residues. Per germline, CDR1 MNHEY and CDR2 SVGAGI. DNA of the CDR3: TGTGCCAGCAGACAGGGGGCGCGAACTGAAGCTTTCTTT. Amino acid sequence: CASRQGARTEAFF.

The chain is built from TRBV15 and TRBJ2-7; 9 bases line up with TRBD2. The CDR3 totals 15 residues. Germline CDR1 reads LNHNV; CDR2 reads YYDKDF (reference sequence). The ends lost 0 bases at V and 2 bases at J; junction bases unmatched: 2. The CDR3 sequence is CATSRDSGSPYEQYF. The CDR3 region has the DNA TGTGCCACCAGCAGAGATAGCGGGAGTCCCTACGAGCAGTACTTC.

The chain links TRBV12-3 or TRBV12-4 to TRBJ1-1, with 7 bases aligning to TRBD1. CDR3 size: 13 residues. V dropped 7 bases and J dropped 1; count of bases not matched to a gene: 3. The CDR3 protein is CASKGGWNTEAFF. The CDR3 nucleotides read TGTGCCAGCAAAGGGGGCTGGAACACTGAAGCTTTCTTT.

This clone was counted once. The V and J genes are TRBV27 and TRBJ2-7, with a tentative D call TRBD1 (6 bases). CDR1 and CDR2 (germline): MNHEY, SMNVEV (reference sequence). The CDR3 is made up of 14 amino acids. V lost 1 base and J lost 4, with 11 bases in between. CDR3 in amino acids: CASSLYPQGYEQYF. The CDR3 DNA reads TGTGCCAGCAGTTTATACCCACAGGGTTACGAGCAGTACTTC.

This chain joins TRBV2 and TRBJ2-5, with 8 bases matching TRBD1. CDR1 is SNHLY and CDR2 is FYNNEI in the germline V gene. The CDR3 has 15 residues. Trimming took 8 bases from V and 1 from J; bases not matched to a gene: 9. CDR3 sequence reads: CASRRQGTAQETQYF. In nucleotides, the CDR3 is TGTGCCAGCCGAAGACAGGGGACTGCCCAAGAGACCCAGTACTTC.

J is TRBJ1-1 and V is TRBV6-5; TRBD1 might be the D (5 bases). This CDR3 comprises 14 residues. V lost 0 bases to trimming and J lost 5 bases, with 10 bases between them. Germline V gives CDR1 MNHEY, CDR2 SVGAGI. The CDR3 region is CASSYSQGLTEAFF. The CDR3 DNA sequence: TGTGCCAGCAGTTACTCGCAGGGTCTAACTGAAGCTTTCTTT.

The CDR3 is CASRTANYGYTF. The CDR3 region has the DNA TGTGCCAGCAGGACAGCTAACTATGGCTACACCTTC. The V and J genes are TRBV27 and TRBJ1-2, with D possibly matching TRBD1 (5 bases). The CDR3 consists of 12 residues. Germline CDR1 and CDR2: MNHEY and SMNVEV (reference sequence). V dropped 6 bases and J dropped 0 bases, with 5 bases sitting between them.

The chain employs TRBV7-3 and TRBJ2-2; D uncertain. This CDR3 comprises 14 residues. Trimming pared 1 base from V and 6 bases from J, leaving 9 bases between. Germline V gene sequence: CDR1 SGHTA, CDR2 FQGTGA. CDR3 amino acids: CASSLNSGSGELFF. CDR3 DNA sequence: TGTGCCAGCAGCTTAAATTCTGGGTCCGGGGAGCTGTTTTTT.

V usage is TRBV19 and J usage is TRBJ1-6; 9 nucleotides line up with TRBD1. The trim removed 6 bases at V and 13 bases at J, leaving 7 bases unmatched. The CDR3 runs 13 residues. Per germline, CDR1 LNHDA and CDR2 SQIVND (reference sequence). CDR3 sequence reads: CASSPGQGIPLHF. The CDR3 DNA sequence: TGTGCCAGTAGCCCGGGACAGGGCATCCCCCTCCACTTT.

V and J are TRBV7-9 and TRBJ2-3; TRBD2 agrees at 9 bases. V trimming: 1 base; J trimming: 4 bases; junction bases outside the gene matches: 3. The CDR3 has 15 residues. CDR1 and CDR2 (germline): SEHNR, FQNEAQ (reference sequence). This chain's CDR3 is CASSLVAGVADTQYF. The CDR3, as DNA: TGTGCCAGCAGCTTAGTAGCGGGAGTGGCAGATACGCAGTATTTT.

The chain is built from TRBV2 and TRBJ1-1, with TRBD1 matching over 8 bases. The germline V gene encodes CDR1 SNHLY and CDR2 FYNNEI. The V gene end was trimmed by 10 bases and the J gene end by 1 base; junction bases not matched to a gene: 5. The CDR3 spans 13 residues. The CDR3 spells CATRGQGNTEAFF. In DNA form, the CDR3 reads TGTGCCACCCGAGGACAGGGGAACACTGAAGCTTTCTTT. Full variable domain (remainder filled in from reference TRBV2 and TRBJ1-1): EPEVTQTPSHQVTQMGQEVILRCVPISNHLYFYWYRQILGQKVEFLVSFYNNEISEKSEIFDDQFSVERPDGSNFTLKIRSTKLEDSAMYFCATRGQGNTEAFFGQGTRLTVV.

The chain is built from TRBV6-1 and TRBJ1-4; D unclear. The germline CDR1 and CDR2 sequences are MNHNS and SASEGT. Trimming removed 2 bases from V and 4 bases from J, with 5 bases in between. This CDR3 comprises 13 residues. The CDR3 loop is CASSERRNEKLFF. The CDR3 DNA reads TGTGCCAGCAGTGAACGTCGTAATGAAAAACTGTTTTTT.

This clone turned up a few times. This sequence joins TRBV6-2 or TRBV6-3 and TRBJ2-5; 10 bases align to TRBD2. With V trimmed by 5 bases and J by 5 bases, 5 bases remained unmatched. Per the germline V gene, CDR1 is MNHEY and CDR2 is SVGEGT. CDR3 length: 14 residues. This chain's CDR3 is CASSGAGGSETQYF. The CDR3 nucleotides read TGTGCCAGCAGTGGAGCGGGGGGGTCGGAGACCCAGTACTTC.

This chain links TRBV5-1 with TRBJ2-2; D gene uncertain. The CDR3 is 15 residues long. V dropped 1 base and J dropped 4 bases, with 11 bases sitting between them. Germline V lookup: CDR1 SGHRS, CDR2 YFSETQ. The CDR3 DNA sequence: TGCGCCAGCAGCTTGATCCAGACGCCCACCGGGGAGCTGTTTTTT. Translation gives CASSLIQTPTGELFF.

The chain has TRBV12-3 or TRBV12-4 and TRBJ2-3, with D perhaps TRBD2 (5 bases). Between the trimmed V and J ends, which lost 5 bases and 5 bases, there was a span of 8 bases. CDR3 length: 12 residues. This CDR3 reads CASSPREDTQYF. The DNA for the CDR3 is TGTGCCAGCAGTCCCCGGGAAGATACGCAGTATTTT.

The chain joins TRBV7-8 to TRBJ1-4, with 9 bases matching TRBD1. The CDR3 consists of 14 residues. Looked up from germline, CDR1 is SGHVS and CDR2 is FQNEAQ. Trimming cost V 5 bases and J 8 bases; bases outside gene matches: 6. DNA of the CDR3: TGTGCCAGCAGCCGCGGGACAGGGAGAGAAAAACTGTTTTTT. Translated: CASSRGTGREKLFF.

V gene TRBV7-9 combines with J gene TRBJ2-5; D may be TRBD2 (6 bases). The CDR3 is made up of 14 amino acids. Trimming stripped 5 bases from V and 1 base from J, with 11 bases between. Germline values: CDR1 SEHNR, CDR2 FQNEAQ (reference sequence). The chain's CDR3 is CASSPGTLQETQYF. The CDR3 coding sequence is TGTGCCAGCAGCCCCGGGACTCTCCAAGAGACCCAGTACTTC.

The rearrangement links TRBV20-1 to TRBJ1-1; 7 bases line up with TRBD1. There are 12 residues in the CDR3. V lost 3 bases and J lost 5; bases outside the gene matches: 3. CDR1 is DFQATT, CDR2 SNEGSKA, per germline (reference sequence). CDR3 in amino acids: CSASSGGTEAFF. CDR3 DNA sequence: TGCAGTGCTAGTTCAGGGGGGACTGAAGCTTTCTTT.

The rearrangement joins TRBV18 to TRBJ2-7; 12 bases line up with TRBD2. Germline V gives CDR1 KGHSH, CDR2 LQKENI. V shed 3 bases, J shed 2 bases, and the junction held 2 bases outside the gene matches. This CDR3 comprises 15 residues. The CDR3 here is CASSPRTSGAYEQYF. In DNA form, the CDR3 reads TGTGCCAGCTCACCTCGGACTAGCGGGGCCTACGAGCAGTACTTC. Based on the CDR3 plus reference TRBV18 and TRBJ2-7, the full variable domain is NAGVMQNPRHLVRRRGQEARLRCSPMKGHSHVYWYRQLPEEGLKFMVYLQKENIIDESGMPKERFSAEFPKEGPSILRIQQVVRGDSAAYFCASSPRTSGAYEQYFGPGTRLTVT.

The chain employs TRBV7-2 and TRBJ2-5; D is perhaps TRBD1 or TRBD2 (6 bases each). The germline gives CDR1 SGHTA, CDR2 FQGNSA. This CDR3 comprises 13 residues. The V gene lost 5 bases and the J gene lost 0 bases, with 7 bases spanning the gap. CDR3 DNA sequence: TGTGCCAGCAGCCGGGGGCACCAAGAGACCCAGTACTTC. Its translation: CASSRGHQETQYF. Looking up the rest from reference TRBV7-2 and TRBJ2-5 gives the full variable domain: GAGVSQSPSNKVTEKGKDVELRCDPISGHTALYWYRQSLGQGLEFLIYFQGNSAPDKSGLPSDRFSAERTGGSVSTLTIQRTQQEDSAVYLCASSRGHQETQYFGPGTRLLVL.

V gene TRBV14 combines with J gene TRBJ2-1; D is perhaps TRBD2 (6 bases). The length of the CDR3 is 13 residues. V was pared by 3 bases and J by 6 bases, with 9 bases between. CDR1 is SGHDN, CDR2 FVKESK, per germline. The DNA of the CDR3 is TGTGCCAGCAGCCACGGGAGCTTCAATGAGCAGTTCTTC. Translating it yields CASSHGSFNEQFF.

The genes are TRBV10-3 and TRBJ2-5; 11 bases agree with TRBD2. The CDR3 covers 15 residues. Germline CDR1 and CDR2: ENHRY and SYGVKD. Losses at the gene ends were 4 bases for V and 4 bases for J; bases not matched to a gene: 5. CDR3 protein: CAISVIAGGGETQYF. The DNA for the CDR3 is TGTGCCATCAGTGTAATAGCGGGAGGGGGAGAGACCCAGTACTTC.

V is TRBV15 and J is TRBJ1-3; the D gene is possibly TRBD1 (6 bases). This CDR3 is 15 amino acids long. The V end was cut by 1 base, the J end by 3 bases, with 10 bases between. Looked up from germline, CDR1 is LNHNV and CDR2 is YYDKDF (reference sequence). The CDR3 protein is CATSRGRGSGNTIYF. The CDR3 DNA sequence: TGTGCCACCAGCAGAGGGAGGGGGAGTGGAAACACCATATATTTT.

V gene TRBV2 combines with J gene TRBJ1-2; D gene ambiguous. The V end lost 0 bases, the J end lost 5 bases, and 7 bases lay between the germline ends. CDR3 length: 13 residues. CDR1 and CDR2 from the germline V gene are SNHLY and FYNNEI. The CDR3 DNA reads TGTGCCAGCAGTGAAGCAGAGGGATATGGCTACACCTTC. Translated: CASSEAEGYGYTF.

V usage is TRBV4-1 and J usage is TRBJ1-6; D not certain. The CDR3 length is 14 residues. Germline assignment: CDR1 MGHRA and CDR2 YSYEKL. With 1 base removed from V and 7 bases from J, the gap between germline ends came to 8 bases. CDR3 sequence (DNA): TGCGCCAGCAGCCAAGTTGGGTCAAATTCACCCCTCCACTTT. Translated, it gives CASSQVGSNSPLHF.

This clone was picked up one time. The chain couples TRBV4-3 to TRBJ1-4; 7 nucleotides match TRBD1. This CDR3 spans 16 amino acids. The germline CDR1 and CDR2 sequences are LGHNA and YSLEER. Losses at the gene ends were 0 bases for V and 4 bases for J; bases not matched to a gene: 5. The chain's CDR3 is CASSQDPQGGNEKLFF. The CDR3, as DNA: TGCGCCAGCAGCCAAGACCCCCAGGGGGGTAATGAAAAACTGTTTTTT.

The chain links TRBV2 to TRBJ1-5, with TRBD1 as a possible D gene (6 bases). The CDR3 is 14 amino acids. Germline CDR1 reads SNHLY; CDR2 reads FYNNEI. Trimming left V 3 bases short and J 2 bases short, with 8 bases between. The CDR3 loop is CASSEYRGNQPQHF. CDR3 DNA sequence: TGTGCCAGCAGTGAGTACAGGGGCAATCAGCCCCAGCATTTT. The full variable domain, its missing parts supplied by reference TRBV2 and TRBJ1-5, is EPEVTQTPSHQVTQMGQEVILRCVPISNHLYFYWYRQILGQKVEFLVSFYNNEISEKSEIFDDQFSVERPDGSNFTLKIRSTKLEDSAMYFCASSEYRGNQPQHFGDGTRLSIL.

The CDR3 DNA sequence: TGTGCCAGCAGCTTTACCGGCAGGCGAAACACTGAAGCTTTCTTT. Translation: CASSFTGRRNTEAFF. V gene TRBV5-6 combines with J gene TRBJ1-1; D is undetermined. CDR1 is SGHDT and CDR2 is YYEEEE in the germline V gene. The CDR3 has 15 residues. Trimming shortened V by 2 bases and J by 2 bases, and 13 bases separated the two germline ends.

This rearrangement joins TRBV19 to TRBJ2-1, with 10 bases fitting TRBD2. Germline trimming cut 5 bases from V and 1 base from J; bases unmatched to any gene: 8. Germline assignment: CDR1 LNHDA and CDR2 SQIVND (reference sequence). CDR3 length: 17 residues. CDR3 sequence (DNA): TGTGCCAGTAGTCAACCGGGACTAGCGCGATCCTACAATGAGCAGTTCTTC. Translation: CASSQPGLARSYNEQFF.